The sample holds one count of the clone carrying this T cell receptor (beta chain). Its specificity is unknown. This sample is part of a study of vaccination effects on CD4 cells after COVID-19. Overall study context: Peptide-pool stimulation followed by sequencing identified expanded antigen-specific CD4+ clonotypes in the ViraFEST assay. General study findings and limits: Convalescent post-vaccine spike-reactive clones were mostly newly vaccine-induced.

Trimming stripped 5 bases from V and 2 bases from J, with 12 bases between. Germline V CDR1 and CDR2: SEHNR, FQNEAQ (reference sequence). The CDR3 has 15 residues. It was after more than nine days of culture that CD4+ T cells were isolated. From March to December 2020, the person had a SARS-CoV-2 infection that was confirmed by PCR. BNT162b2 vaccine or mRNA-1273 vaccine was given to participants in two doses. Only in-frame clones appear in the TCRdb table, and some are missing; sequencing was by immunoSEQ multiplex PCR. The repertoire includes tens of thousands of clones, about 76% of them detected once, and roughly 5.4% sits in the top ten.

Sequenced material: CD4+ T cells from PBMCs cultured without peptide, taken after COVID-19 vaccination. The clonotype comes from a human donor who had a prior SARS-CoV-2 infection. The V and J genes are TRBV7-9 and TRBJ1-4, with D possibly TRBD1 on 6 matching bases. The CDR3, as DNA: TGTGCCAGCAGCCCACAGGGAGGCACTAATGAAAAACTGTTTTTT. Protein product: CASSPQGGTNEKLFF. Together with reference TRBV7-9 and TRBJ1-4, the CDR3 gives the full variable domain: DTGVSQNPRHKITKRGQNVTFRCDPISEHNRLYWYRQTLGQGPEFLTYFQNEAQLEKSRLLSDRFSAERPKGSFSTLEIQRTEQGDSAMYLCASSPQGGTNEKLFFGSGTQLSVL.